This TCR beta chain derives from a study of Ad26.COV2.S vaccination and SARS-CoV-2 variants. General observations from the study: Analyses that measured TCR breadth and depth may have underestimated total T cell responses.

Profiling relied on immunoSEQ multiplex PCR, and the TCRdb table lists in-frame clones only, not all of them. This sample has about 350,000 clones; around 86% occur once, and the top ten carry 3.4%. Points on this clone: Its target is unknown.

Indicated treatment: some 20 received Ad26.COV2.S at low or high dose, single or two shots; 5 received placebo; per-sample allocation not given. Sampling was performed 63 days after the first vaccine or placebo injection. Germline assignment: CDR1 LNHDA and CDR2 SQIVND (reference sequence). CDR3 length: 14 residues. The V gene lost 7 bases and the J gene lost 0 bases, with 11 bases spanning the gap. The chain couples TRBV19 to TRBJ2-3, with a tentative D call TRBD2 (6 bases). This specimen consisted of peripheral blood, obtained in a trial of Ad26.COV2.S vaccine versus placebo. This TCR was recovered from a person aged 18-65 years who received the Ad26.COV2.S COVID-19 vaccine or a placebo. CDR3 protein: CASNPGTSTDTQYF. The CDR3 DNA sequence: TGTGCCAGTAACCCAGGGACTAGCACAGATACGCAGTATTTT.